Included here is one TCR beta chain sequence, with context. Its matching antigen is unknown. The data were obtained in a study of cytomegalovirus exposure and HLA in healthy donors. Study background: A prior analysis found about 110 million unique TCR beta sequences from around 200 million T cells. Whole-study results and caveats: Across all donors, roughly uniform sequencing depth was an assumption of the presence/absence analyses. Analyzed later, association rates of TCRs varied across HLA loci, with DRB1 most and HLA-C fewest. Among TCR beta chains of equal frequency, HLA-associated ones were more clonally expanded in a later analysis.

The PCR made use of 60 Vbeta and 13 Jbeta primers. The assay was immunoSEQ multiplex PCR, and TCRdb's table has in-frame clones only and misses some. The table records about 170,000 clones, about three quarters of them present only once. Germline V gene lookup returns CDR1 WNHNN and CDR2 SYGVQD (reference sequence). Trimming removed 10 bases at V and 0 bases at J, with 15 bases between. This CDR3 region has 15 residues. This clonotype originated in a female donor in good health and CMV-seronegative. Specimen: PBMCs. The rearrangement joins TRBV10-1 to TRBJ2-2; possibly TRBD1 for D (5 bases). CDR3 region: CATSRQGTNTGELFF. The CDR3 coding sequence is TGCGCCACCTCCCGGCAGGGTACGAACACCGGGGAGCTGTTTTTT.